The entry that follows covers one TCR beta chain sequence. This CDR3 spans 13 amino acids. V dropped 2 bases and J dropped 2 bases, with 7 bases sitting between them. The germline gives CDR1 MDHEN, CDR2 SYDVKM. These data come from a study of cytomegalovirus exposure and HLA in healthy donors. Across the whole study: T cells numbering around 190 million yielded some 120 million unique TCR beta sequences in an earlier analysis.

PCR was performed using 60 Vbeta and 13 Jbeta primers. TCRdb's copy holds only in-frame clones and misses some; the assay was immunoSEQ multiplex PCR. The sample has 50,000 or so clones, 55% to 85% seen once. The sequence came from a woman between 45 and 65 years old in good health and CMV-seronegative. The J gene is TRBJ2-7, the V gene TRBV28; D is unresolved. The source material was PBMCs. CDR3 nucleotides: TGTGCCAGCAGTTTAGACAACACCTACGAGCAGTACTTC. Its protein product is CASSLDNTYEQYF.